This entry features one T cell receptor (beta chain) sequence. V dropped 4 bases and J dropped 0 bases, with 12 bases sitting between them. Per germline, CDR1 LGHNA and CDR2 YNFKEQ. The CDR3 length is 15 residues. This sample was included in a study of cytomegalovirus exposure and HLA in healthy donors. The PCR contained 60 Vbeta and 13 Jbeta primers. Here immunoSEQ multiplex PCR was the method, and the copy in TCRdb shows in-frame clones only, minus some. This table has 100,000 to 150,000 clones, about three quarters appearing once. This chain uses TRBV4-2 with TRBJ1-1; a possible D gene is TRBD1 (6 bases). The receptor was derived from a man aged 25 to 40 in good health and CMV-seronegative. Sample: PBMCs. The CDR3 spells CASSLQDSMNTEAFF. The CDR3 DNA is TGTGCCAGCAGCCTGCAGGACAGTATGAACACTGAAGCTTTCTTT.